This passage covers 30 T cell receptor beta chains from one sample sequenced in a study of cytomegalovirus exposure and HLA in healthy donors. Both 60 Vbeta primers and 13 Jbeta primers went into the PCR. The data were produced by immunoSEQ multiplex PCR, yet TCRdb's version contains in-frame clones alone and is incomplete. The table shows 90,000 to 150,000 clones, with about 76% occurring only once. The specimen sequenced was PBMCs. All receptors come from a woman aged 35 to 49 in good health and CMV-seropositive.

CDR3 sequence reads: CAWNGGAETQYF. CDR3 sequence (DNA): TGTGCCTGGAACGGGGGGGCGGAGACCCAGTACTTC. V gene TRBV30 combines with J gene TRBJ2-5; 8 nucleotides align to TRBD2. Germline CDR1 is GTSNPN and CDR2 is SVGIG (reference sequence). V was clipped by 4 bases and J by 5 bases; unmatched bases: 3. CDR3 size: 12 residues.

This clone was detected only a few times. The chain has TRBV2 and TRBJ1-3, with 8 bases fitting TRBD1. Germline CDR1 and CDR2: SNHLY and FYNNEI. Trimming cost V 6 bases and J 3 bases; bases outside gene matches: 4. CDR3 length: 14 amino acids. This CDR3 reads CASRTGEFGNTIYF. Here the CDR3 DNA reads TGTGCCAGCAGGACAGGGGAATTTGGAAACACCATATATTTT.

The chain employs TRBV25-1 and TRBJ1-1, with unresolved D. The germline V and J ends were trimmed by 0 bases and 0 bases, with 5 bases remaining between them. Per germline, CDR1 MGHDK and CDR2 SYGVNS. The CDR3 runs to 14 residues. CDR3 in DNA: TGTGCCAGCAGTGAATATCAGGTGAACACTGAAGCTTTCTTT. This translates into CASSEYQVNTEAFF.

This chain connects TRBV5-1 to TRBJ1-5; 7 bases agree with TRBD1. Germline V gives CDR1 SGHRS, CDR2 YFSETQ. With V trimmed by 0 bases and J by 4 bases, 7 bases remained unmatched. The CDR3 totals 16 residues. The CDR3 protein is CASSLDPGTANQPQHF. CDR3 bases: TGCGCCAGCAGCTTGGACCCCGGGACAGCGAATCAGCCCCAGCATTTT.

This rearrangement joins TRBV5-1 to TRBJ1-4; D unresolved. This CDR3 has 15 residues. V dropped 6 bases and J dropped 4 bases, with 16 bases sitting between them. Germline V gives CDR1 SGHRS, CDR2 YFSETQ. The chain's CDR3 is CASKTGGGGNEKLFF. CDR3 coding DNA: TGCGCCAGCAAAACCGGCGGAGGTGGTAATGAAAAACTGTTTTTT.

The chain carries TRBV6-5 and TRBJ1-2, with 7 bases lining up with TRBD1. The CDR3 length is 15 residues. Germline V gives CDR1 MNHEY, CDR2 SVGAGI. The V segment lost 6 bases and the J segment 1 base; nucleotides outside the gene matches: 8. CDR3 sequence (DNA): TGTGCCAGCAGCCTAGGGGGCTTGGGTAACTATGGCTACACCTTC. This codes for CASSLGGLGNYGYTF.

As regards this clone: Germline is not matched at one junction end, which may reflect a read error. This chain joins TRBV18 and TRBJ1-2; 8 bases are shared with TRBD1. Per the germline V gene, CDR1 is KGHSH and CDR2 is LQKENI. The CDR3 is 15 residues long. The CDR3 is CASTPRGQEVYGYTF. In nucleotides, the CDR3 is TGTGCCAGCACACCGCGGGGACAGGAGGTCTATGGCTACACCTTC.

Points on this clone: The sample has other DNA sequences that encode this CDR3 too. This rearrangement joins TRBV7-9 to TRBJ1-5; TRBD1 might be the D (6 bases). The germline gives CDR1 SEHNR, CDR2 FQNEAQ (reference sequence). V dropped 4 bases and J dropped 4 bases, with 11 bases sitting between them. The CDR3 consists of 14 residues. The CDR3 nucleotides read TGTGCCAGCAGCTACGGACAGCCGAATCAGCCCCAGCATTTT. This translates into CASSYGQPNQPQHF.

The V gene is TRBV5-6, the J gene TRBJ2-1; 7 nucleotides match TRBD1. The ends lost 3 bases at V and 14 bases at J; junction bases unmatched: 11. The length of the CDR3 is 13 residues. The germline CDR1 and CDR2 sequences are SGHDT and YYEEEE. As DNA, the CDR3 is TGTGCCAGCAGCTATACGAACGACAGGGCGGAGTTCTTC. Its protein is CASSYTNDRAEFF.

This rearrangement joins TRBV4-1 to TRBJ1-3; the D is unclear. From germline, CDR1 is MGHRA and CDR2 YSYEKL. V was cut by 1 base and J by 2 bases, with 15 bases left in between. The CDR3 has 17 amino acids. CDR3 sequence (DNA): TGCGCCAGCAGCCAAGGGGCTACCAGGCTTGCTGGAAACACCATATATTTT. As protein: CASSQGATRLAGNTIYF.

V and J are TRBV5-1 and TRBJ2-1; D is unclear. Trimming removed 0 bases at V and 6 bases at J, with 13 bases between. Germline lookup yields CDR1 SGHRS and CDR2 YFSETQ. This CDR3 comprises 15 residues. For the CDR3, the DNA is TGCGCCAGCAGCTTGGTAGTTAGTGGTGGCAATGAGCAGTTCTTC. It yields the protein CASSLVVSGGNEQFF. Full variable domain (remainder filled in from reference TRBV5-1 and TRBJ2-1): KAGVTQTPRYLIKTRGQQVTLSCSPISGHRSVSWYQQTPGQGLQFLFEYFSETQRNKGNFPGRFSGRQFSNSRSEMNVSTLELGDSALYLCASSLVVSGGNEQFFGPGTRLTVL.

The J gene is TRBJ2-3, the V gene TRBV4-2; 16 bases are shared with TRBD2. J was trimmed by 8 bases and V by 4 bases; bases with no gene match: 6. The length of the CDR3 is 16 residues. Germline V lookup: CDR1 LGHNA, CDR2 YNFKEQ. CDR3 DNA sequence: TGTGCCAGCAGCCCTCTGGGACTAGCGGGGGGGCGTACGCAGTATTTT. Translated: CASSPLGLAGGRTQYF.

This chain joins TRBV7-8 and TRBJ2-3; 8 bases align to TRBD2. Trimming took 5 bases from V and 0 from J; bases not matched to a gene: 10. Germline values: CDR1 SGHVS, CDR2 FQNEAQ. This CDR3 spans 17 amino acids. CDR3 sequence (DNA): TGTGCCAGCAGCCCCGACCCCAGCGGGGGTAGCACAGATACGCAGTATTTT. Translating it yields CASSPDPSGGSTDTQYF.

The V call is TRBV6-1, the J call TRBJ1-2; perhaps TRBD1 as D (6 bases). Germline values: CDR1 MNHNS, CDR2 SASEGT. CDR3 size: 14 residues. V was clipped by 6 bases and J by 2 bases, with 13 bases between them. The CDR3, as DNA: TGTGCCAGCAGCAGACAGGACCCAAACTATGGCTACACCTTC. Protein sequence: CASSRQDPNYGYTF.

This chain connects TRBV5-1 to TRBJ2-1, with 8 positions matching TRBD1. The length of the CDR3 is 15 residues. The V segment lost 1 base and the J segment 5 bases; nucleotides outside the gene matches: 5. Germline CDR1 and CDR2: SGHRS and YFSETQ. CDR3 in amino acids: CASSLRDRPNNEQFF. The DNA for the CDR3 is TGCGCCAGCAGCTTGAGGGACAGGCCAAACAATGAGCAGTTCTTC.

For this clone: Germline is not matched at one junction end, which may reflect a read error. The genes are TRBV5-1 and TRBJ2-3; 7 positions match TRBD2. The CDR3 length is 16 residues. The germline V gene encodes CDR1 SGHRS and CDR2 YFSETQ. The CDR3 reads CARSSKTSDFADTQYF. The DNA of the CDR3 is TGCGCCCGCAGCTCGAAAACTAGCGATTTTGCAGATACGCAGTATTTT.

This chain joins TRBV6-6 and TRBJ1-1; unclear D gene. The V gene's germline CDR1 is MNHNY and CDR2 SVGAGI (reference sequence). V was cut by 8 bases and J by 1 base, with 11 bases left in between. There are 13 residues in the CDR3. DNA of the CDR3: TGTGCCAGCGATAGCCTTACGAACACTGAAGCTTTCTTT. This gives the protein CASDSLTNTEAFF.

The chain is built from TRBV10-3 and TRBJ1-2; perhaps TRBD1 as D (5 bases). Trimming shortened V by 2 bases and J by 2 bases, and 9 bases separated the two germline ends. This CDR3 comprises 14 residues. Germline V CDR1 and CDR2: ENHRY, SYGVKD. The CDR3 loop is CAISELGANYGYTF. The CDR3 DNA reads TGTGCCATCAGTGAGCTTGGGGCCAACTATGGCTACACCTTC.

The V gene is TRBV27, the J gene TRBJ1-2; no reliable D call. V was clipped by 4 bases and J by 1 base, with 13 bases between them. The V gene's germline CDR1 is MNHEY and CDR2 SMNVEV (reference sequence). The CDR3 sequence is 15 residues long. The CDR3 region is CASSSGLNLNYGYTF. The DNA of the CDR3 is TGTGCCAGCAGTTCCGGTTTGAACCTTAACTATGGCTACACCTTC.

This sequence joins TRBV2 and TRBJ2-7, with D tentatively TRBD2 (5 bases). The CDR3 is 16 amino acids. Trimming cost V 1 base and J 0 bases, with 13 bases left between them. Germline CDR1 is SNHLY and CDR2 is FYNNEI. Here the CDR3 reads CASSEGTGRSSYEQYF. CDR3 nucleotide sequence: TGTGCCAGCAGTGAAGGTACGGGGAGAAGCTCCTACGAGCAGTACTTC.

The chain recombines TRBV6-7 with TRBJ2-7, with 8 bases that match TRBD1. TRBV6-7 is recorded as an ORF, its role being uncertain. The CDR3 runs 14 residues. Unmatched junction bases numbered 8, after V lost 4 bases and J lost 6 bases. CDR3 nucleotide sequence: TGTGCCAGCAGTTTCCAGGGGGCGCGTTGCGAGCAGTACTTC. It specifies CASSFQGARCEQYF.

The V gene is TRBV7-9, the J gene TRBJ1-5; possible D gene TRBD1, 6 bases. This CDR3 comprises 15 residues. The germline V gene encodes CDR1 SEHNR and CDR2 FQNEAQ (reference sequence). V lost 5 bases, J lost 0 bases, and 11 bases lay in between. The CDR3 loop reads CASSIDRPSNQPQHF. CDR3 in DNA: TGTGCCAGCAGCATCGACAGGCCTAGCAATCAGCCCCAGCATTTT.

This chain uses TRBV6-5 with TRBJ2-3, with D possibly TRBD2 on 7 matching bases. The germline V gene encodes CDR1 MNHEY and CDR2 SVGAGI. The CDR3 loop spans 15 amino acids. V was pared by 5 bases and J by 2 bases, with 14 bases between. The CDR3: CASSQSGGYTDTQYF. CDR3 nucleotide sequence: TGTGCCAGCAGTCAATCGGGGGGCTACACAGATACGCAGTATTTT.

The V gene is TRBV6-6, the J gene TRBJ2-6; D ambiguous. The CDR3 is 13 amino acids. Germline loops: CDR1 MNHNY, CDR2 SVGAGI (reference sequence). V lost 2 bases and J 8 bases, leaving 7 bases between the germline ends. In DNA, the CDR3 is TGTGCCAGCAGTTACCCCGGGTCCAACGTCCTGACTTTC. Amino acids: CASSYPGSNVLTF.

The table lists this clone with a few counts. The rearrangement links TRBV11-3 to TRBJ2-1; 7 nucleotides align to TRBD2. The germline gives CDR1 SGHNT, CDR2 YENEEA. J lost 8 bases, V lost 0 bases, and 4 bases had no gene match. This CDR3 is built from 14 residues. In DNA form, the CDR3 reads TGTGCCAGCAGCTTAGAGGGGGGGGTGGATGAGCAGTTCTTC. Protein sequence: CASSLEGGVDEQFF. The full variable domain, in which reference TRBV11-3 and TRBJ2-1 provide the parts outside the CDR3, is EAGVVQSPRYKIIEKKQPVAFWCNPISGHNTLYWYLQNLGQGPELLIRYENEEAVDDSQLPKDRFSAERLKGVDSTLKIQPAELGDSAVYLCASSLEGGVDEQFFGPGTRLTVL.

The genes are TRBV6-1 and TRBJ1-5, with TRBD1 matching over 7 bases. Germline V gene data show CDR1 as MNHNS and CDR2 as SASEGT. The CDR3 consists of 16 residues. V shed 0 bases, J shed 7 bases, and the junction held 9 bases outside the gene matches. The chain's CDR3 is CASSEAQTGTRQPQHF. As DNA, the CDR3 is TGTGCCAGCAGTGAAGCGCAGACAGGGACGAGACAGCCCCAGCATTTT.

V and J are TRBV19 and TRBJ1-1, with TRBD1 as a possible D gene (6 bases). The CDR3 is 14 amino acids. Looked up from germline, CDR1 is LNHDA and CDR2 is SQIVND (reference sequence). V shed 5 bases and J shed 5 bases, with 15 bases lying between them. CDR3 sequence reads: CASSPQQGWTEAFF. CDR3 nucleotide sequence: TGTGCCAGTAGTCCTCAACAGGGATGGACTGAAGCTTTCTTT.

The chain's CDR3 is CASSLGSADSQETQYF. DNA for the CDR3: TGCGCCAGCAGCTTGGGGTCCGCCGACTCACAAGAGACCCAGTACTTC. V gene TRBV5-1 combines with J gene TRBJ2-5; D gene ambiguous. Trimming cost V 0 bases and J 2 bases, with 14 bases left between them. The CDR3 is 16 residues long. CDR1 is SGHRS and CDR2 is YFSETQ in the germline V gene.

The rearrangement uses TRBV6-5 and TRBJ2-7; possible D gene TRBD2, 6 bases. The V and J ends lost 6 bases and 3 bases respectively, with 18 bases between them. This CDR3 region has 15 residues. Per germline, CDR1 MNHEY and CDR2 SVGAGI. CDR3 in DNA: TGTGCCAGCAGCGGACGGGGGAACAAACTCTACGAGCAGTACTTC. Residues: CASSGRGNKLYEQYF.

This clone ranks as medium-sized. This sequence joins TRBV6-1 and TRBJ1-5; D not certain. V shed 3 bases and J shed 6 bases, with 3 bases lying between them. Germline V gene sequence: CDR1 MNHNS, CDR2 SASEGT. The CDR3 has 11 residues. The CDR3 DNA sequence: TGTGCCAGCAGTGATAGTCAGCCCCAGCATTTT. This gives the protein CASSDSQPQHF.